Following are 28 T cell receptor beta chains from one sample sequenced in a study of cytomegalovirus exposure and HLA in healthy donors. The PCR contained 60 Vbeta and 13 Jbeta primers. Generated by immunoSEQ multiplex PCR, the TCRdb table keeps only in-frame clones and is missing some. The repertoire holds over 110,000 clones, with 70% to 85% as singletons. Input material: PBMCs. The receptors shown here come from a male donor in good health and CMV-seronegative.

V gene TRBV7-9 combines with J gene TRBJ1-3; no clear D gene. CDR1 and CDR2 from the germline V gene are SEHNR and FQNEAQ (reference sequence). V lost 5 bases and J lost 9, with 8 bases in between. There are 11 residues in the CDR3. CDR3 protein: CASSPRGTIYF. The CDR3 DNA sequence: TGTGCCAGCAGCCCTCGGGGCACCATATATTTT. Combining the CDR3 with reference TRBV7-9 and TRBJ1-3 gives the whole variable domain DTGVSQNPRHKITKRGQNVTFRCDPISEHNRLYWYRQTLGQGPEFLTYFQNEAQLEKSRLLSDRFSAERPKGSFSTLEIQRTEQGDSAMYLCASSPRGTIYFGEGSWLTVV.

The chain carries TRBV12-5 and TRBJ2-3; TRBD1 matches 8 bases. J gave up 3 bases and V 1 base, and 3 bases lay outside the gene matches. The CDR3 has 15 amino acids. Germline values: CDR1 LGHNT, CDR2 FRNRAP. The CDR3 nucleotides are TGTGCTAGTGGTTTGGGACAGGGGAGGACAGATACGCAGTATTTT. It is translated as CASGLGQGRTDTQYF.

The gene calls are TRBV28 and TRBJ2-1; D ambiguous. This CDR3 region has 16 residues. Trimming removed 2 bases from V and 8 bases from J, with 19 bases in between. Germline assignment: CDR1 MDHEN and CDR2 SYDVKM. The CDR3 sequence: CASSLAPEMLLHEQFF. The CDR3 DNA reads TGTGCCAGCAGTTTAGCCCCGGAGATGCTCCTGCATGAGCAGTTCTTC. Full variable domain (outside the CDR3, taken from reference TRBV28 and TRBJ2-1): DVKVTQSSRYLVKRTGEKVFLECVQDMDHENMFWYRQDPGLGLRLIYFSYDVKMKEKGDIPEGYSVSREKKERFSLILESASTNQTSMYLCASSLAPEMLLHEQFFGPGTRLTVL.

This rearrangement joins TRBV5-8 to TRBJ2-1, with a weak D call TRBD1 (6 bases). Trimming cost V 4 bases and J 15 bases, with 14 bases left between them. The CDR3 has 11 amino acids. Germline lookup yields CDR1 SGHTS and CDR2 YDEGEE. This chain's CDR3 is CASSGGQGPFF. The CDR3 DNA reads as TGTGCCAGCAGCGGGGGTCAGGGGCCGTTCTTC.

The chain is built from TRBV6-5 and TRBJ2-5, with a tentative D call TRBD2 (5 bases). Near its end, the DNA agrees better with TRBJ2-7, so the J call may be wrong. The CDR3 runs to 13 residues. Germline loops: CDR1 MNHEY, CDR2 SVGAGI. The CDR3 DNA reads TGTGCCAGCAGTTACTTAGAGGGAGTCGAGCAGTACTTC. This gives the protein CASSYLEGVEQYF.

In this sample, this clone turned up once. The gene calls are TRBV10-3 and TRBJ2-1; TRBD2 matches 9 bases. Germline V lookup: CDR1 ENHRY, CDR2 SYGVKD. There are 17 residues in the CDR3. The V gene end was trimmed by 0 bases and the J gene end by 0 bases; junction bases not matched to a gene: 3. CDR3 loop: CAISESRSGSSYNEQFF. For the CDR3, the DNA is TGTGCCATCAGTGAGTCCCGTAGCGGGAGCTCCTACAATGAGCAGTTCTTC.

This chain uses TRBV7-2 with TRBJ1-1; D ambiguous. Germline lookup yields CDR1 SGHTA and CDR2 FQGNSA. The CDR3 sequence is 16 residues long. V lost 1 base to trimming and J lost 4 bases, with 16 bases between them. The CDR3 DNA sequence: TGTGCCAGCAGCTTAGAGGCCGGGAGGTGGGGCACTGAAGCTTTCTTT. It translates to CASSLEAGRWGTEAFF.

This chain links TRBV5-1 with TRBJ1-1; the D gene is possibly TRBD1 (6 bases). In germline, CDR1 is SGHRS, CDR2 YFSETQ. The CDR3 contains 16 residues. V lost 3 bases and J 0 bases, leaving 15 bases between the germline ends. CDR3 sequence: CASSSLPGQVNTEAFF. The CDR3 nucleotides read TGCGCCAGCAGCTCGCTACCGGGACAAGTGAACACTGAAGCTTTCTTT.

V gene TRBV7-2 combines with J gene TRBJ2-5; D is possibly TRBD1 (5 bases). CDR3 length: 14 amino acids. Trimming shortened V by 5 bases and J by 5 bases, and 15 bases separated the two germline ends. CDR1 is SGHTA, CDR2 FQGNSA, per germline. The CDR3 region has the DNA TGTGCCAGCAGCACGGGCCAGGGATGGGAGACCCAGTACTTC. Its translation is CASSTGQGWETQYF.

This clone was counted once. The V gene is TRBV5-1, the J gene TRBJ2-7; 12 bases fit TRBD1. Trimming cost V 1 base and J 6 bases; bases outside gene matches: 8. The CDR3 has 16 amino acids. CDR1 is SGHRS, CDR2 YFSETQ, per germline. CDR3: CASSLLLGTGGAEQYF. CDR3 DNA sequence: TGCGCCAGCAGCTTGCTATTAGGGACAGGGGGCGCCGAGCAGTACTTC. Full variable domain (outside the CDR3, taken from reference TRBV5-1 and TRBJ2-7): KAGVTQTPRYLIKTRGQQVTLSCSPISGHRSVSWYQQTPGQGLQFLFEYFSETQRNKGNFPGRFSGRQFSNSRSEMNVSTLELGDSALYLCASSLLLGTGGAEQYFGPGTRLTVT.

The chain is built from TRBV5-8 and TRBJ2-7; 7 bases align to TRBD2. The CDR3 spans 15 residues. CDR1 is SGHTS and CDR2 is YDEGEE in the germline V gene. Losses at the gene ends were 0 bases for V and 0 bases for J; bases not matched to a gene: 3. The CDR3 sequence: CASSLGGGSSYEQYF. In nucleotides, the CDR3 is TGTGCCAGCAGCTTGGGGGGCGGGAGCTCCTACGAGCAGTACTTC.

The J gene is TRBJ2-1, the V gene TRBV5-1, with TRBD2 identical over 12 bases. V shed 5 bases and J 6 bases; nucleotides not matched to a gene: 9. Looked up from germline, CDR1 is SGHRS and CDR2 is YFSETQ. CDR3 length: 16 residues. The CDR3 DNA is TGCGCCAGCAGTCCGCCTCTAGCGGGAGGGATCAATGAGCAGTTCTTC. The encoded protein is CASSPPLAGGINEQFF.

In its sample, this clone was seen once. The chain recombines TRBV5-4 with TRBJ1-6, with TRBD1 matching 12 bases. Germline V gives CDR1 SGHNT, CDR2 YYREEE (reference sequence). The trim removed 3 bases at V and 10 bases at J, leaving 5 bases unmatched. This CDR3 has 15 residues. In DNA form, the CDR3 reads TGTGCCAGCAGCTGGGACAGGGGGCTGGAATCACCCCTCCACTTT. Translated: CASSWDRGLESPLHF. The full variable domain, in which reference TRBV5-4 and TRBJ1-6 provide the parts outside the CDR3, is ETGVTQSPTHLIKTRGQQVTLRCSSQSGHNTVSWYQQALGQGPQFIFQYYREEENGRGNFPPRFSGLQFPNYSSELNVNALELDDSALYLCASSWDRGLESPLHFGNGTRLTVT.

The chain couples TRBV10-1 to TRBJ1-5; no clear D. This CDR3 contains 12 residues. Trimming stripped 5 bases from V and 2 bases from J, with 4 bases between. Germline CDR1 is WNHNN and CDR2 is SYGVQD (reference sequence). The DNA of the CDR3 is TGCGCCAGCAGTTCGGGCAATCAGCCCCAGCATTTT. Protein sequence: CASSSGNQPQHF.

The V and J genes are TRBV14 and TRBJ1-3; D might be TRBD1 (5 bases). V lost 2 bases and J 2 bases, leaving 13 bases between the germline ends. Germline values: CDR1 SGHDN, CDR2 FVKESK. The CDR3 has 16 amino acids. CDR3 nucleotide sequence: TGTGCCAGCAGCCAATTCTCCAGGGCTGCTGGAAACACCATATATTTT. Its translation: CASSQFSRAAGNTIYF.

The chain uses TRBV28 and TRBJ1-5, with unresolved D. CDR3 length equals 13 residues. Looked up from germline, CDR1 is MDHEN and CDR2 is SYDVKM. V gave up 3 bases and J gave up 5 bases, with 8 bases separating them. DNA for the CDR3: TGTGCCAGCAGTTTCAGGATGGATCAGCCCCAGCATTTT. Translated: CASSFRMDQPQHF.

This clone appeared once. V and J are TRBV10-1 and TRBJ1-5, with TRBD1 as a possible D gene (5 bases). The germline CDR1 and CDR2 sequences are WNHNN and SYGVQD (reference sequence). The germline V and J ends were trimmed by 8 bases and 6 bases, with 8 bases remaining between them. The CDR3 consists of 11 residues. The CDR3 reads CASGAFQPQHF. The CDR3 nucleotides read TGCGCCAGCGGGGCGTTTCAGCCCCAGCATTTT.

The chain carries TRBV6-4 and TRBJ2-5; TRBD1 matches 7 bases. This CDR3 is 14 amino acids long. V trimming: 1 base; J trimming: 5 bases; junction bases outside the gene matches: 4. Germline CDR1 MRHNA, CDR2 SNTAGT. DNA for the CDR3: TGTGCCAGCAGTGACTTGGACAGGTCGGAGACCCAGTACTTC. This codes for CASSDLDRSETQYF.

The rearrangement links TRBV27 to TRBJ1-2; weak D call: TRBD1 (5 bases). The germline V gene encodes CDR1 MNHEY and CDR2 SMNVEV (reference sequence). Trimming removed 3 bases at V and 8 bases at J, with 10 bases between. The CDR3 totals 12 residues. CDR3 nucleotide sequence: TGTGCCAGCAGTTTTGGGGGGGAAGGCTACACCTTC. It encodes CASSFGGEGYTF.

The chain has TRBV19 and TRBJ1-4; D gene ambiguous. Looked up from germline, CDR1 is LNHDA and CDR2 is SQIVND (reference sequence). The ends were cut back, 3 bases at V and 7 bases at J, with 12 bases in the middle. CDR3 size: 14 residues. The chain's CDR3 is CASSIGRAGEKLFF. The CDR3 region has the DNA TGTGCCAGTAGTATCGGGAGGGCCGGTGAAAAACTGTTTTTT.

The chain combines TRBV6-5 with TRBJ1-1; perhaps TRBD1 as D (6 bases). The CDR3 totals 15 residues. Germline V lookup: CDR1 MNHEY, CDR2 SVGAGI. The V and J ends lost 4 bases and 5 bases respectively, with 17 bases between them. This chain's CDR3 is CASSSIKQGWTEAFF. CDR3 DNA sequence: TGTGCCAGCAGTTCTATCAAACAGGGATGGACTGAAGCTTTCTTT.

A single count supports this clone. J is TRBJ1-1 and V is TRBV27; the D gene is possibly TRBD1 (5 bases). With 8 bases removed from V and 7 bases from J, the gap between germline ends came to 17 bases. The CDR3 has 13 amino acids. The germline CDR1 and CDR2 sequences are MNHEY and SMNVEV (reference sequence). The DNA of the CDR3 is TGTGCCAGCGGGGGGGTGGGGAAGCGTGAAGCTTTCTTT. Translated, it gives CASGGVGKREAFF.

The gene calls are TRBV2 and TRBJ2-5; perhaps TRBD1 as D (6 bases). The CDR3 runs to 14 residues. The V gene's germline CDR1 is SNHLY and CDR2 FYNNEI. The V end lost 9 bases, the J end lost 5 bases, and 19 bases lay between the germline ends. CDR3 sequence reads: CARQTGPEHETQYF. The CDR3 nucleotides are TGTGCCAGACAAACAGGGCCCGAGCATGAGACCCAGTACTTC.

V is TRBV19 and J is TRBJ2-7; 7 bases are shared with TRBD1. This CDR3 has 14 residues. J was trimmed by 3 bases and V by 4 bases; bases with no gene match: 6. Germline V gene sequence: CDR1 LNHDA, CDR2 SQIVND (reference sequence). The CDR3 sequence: CASSTWTGSYEQYF. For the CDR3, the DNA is TGTGCCAGTAGTACCTGGACAGGAAGCTACGAGCAGTACTTC. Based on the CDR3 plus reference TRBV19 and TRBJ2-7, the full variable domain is DGGITQSPKYLFRKEGQNVTLSCEQNLNHDAMYWYRQDPGQGLRLIYYSQIVNDFQKGDIAEGYSVSREKKESFPLTVTSAQKNPTAFYLCASSTWTGSYEQYFGPGTRLTVT.

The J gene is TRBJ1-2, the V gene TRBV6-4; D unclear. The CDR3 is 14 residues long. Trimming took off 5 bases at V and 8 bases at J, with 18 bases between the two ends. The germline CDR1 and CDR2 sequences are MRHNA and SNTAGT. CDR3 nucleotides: TGTGCCAGCAGTCCGGGCCCCGGAGGATGCGGCTACACCTTC. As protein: CASSPGPGGCGYTF.

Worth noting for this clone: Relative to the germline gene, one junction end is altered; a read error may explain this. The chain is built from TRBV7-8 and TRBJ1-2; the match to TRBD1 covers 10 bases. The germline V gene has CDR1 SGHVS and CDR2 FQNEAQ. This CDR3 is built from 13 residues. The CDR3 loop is CASSPDRGRVSSF. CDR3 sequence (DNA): TGTGCCAGCAGCCCCGACAGGGGGCGAGTATCGTCCTTC.

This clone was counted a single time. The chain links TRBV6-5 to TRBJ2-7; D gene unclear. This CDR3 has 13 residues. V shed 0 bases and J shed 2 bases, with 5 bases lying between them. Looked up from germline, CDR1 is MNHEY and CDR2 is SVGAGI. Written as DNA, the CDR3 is TGTGCCAGCAGTTACTCTCGTACCTACGAGCAGTACTTC. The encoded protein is CASSYSRTYEQYF.

The DNA of the CDR3 is TGTGCCAGCACTAGCCCGCTGGGTGCGGGTGAAAAACTGTTTTTT. Its protein product is CASTSPLGAGEKLFF. The chain has TRBV6-6 and TRBJ1-4, with unresolved D. This CDR3 has 15 amino acids. V lost 7 bases, J lost 7 bases, and 19 bases lay in between. Looked up from germline, CDR1 is MNHNY and CDR2 is SVGAGI (reference sequence).